The sample holds a few counts of the clone carrying this T cell receptor beta chain. This sample is drawn from a study of T-cell reconstitution after alpha-beta-depleted transplantation in children. Molecular barcoding with unique molecular identifiers was used for the TCRbeta library. TCRdb processed the PCR reads anew with MiXCR; each CDR3 protein has one entry. The data hold roughly 500,000 distinct CDR3 sequences, with 12% observed a single time. There are 15 residues in the CDR3. Trimming cost V 3 bases and J 2 bases; bases outside gene matches: 1. The TCR was taken from a human donor who donated a stem cell graft to a child with combined immunodeficiency. The chain employs TRBV12-3 or TRBV12-4 and TRBJ2-3; TRBD2 matches at 11 bases. Sequenced material: PBMCs from the stem cell graft donor, taken from the stem cell graft. The CDR3 DNA sequence: TGTGCCAGCAGTTTGACTAGCGGGGTCACAGATACGCAGTATTTT. Residues: CASSLTSGVTDTQYF.